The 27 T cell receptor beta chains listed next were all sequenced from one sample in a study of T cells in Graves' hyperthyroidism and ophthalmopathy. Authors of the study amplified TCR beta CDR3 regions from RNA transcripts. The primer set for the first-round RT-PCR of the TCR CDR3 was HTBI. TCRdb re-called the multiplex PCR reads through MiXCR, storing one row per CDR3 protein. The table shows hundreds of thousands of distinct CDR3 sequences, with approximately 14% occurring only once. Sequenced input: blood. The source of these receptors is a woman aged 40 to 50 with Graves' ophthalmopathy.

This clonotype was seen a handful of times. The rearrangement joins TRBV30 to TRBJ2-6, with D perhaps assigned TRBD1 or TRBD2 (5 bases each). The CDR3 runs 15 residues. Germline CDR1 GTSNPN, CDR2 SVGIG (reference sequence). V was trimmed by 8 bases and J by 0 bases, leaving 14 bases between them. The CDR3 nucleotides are TGTGCCCGTCGGCAGGGAGACTCTGGGGCCAACGTCCTGACTTTC. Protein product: CARRQGDSGANVLTF.

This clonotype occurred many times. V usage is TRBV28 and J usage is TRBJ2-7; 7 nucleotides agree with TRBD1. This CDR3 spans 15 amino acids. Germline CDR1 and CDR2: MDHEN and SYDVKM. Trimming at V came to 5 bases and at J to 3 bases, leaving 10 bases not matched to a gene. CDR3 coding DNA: TGTGCCAGCAGTGGATCATCGACAGGGCACTACGAGCAGTACTTC. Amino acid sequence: CASSGSSTGHYEQYF.

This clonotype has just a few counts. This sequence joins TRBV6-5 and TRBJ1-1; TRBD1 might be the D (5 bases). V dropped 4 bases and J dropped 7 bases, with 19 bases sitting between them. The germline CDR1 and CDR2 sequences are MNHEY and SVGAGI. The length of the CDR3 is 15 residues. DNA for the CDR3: TGTGCCAGCAGTTCCGAAGAAGGGGAGGTCGGTGAAGCTTTCTTT. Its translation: CASSSEEGEVGEAFF.

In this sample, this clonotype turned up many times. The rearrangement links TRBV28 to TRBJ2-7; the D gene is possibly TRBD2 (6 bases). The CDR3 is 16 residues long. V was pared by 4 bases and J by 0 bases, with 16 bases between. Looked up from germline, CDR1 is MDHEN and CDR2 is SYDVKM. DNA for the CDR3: TGTGCCAGCAGTTCCACCGGGAGAGTTGACTCCTACGAGCAGTACTTC. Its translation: CASSSTGRVDSYEQYF.

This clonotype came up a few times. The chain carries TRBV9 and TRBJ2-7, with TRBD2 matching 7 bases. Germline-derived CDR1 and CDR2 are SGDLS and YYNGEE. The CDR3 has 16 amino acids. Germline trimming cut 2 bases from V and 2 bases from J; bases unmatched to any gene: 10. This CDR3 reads CASSVDSSGDTYEQYF. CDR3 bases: TGTGCCAGCAGCGTCGATTCGAGCGGGGATACCTACGAGCAGTACTTC.

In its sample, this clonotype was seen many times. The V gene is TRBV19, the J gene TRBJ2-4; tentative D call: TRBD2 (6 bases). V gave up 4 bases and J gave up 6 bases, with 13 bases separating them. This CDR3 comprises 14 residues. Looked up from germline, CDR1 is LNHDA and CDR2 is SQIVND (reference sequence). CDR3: CASSRGAGLNIQYF. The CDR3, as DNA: TGTGCCAGTAGTAGAGGAGCGGGCCTAAACATTCAGTACTTC.

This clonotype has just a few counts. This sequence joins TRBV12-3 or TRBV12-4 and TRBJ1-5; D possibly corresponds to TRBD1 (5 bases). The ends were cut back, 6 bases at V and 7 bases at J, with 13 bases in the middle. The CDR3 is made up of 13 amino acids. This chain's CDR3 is CASSQGSRQPQHF. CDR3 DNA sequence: TGTGCCAGCAGCCAGGGAAGTCGACAGCCCCAGCATTTT.

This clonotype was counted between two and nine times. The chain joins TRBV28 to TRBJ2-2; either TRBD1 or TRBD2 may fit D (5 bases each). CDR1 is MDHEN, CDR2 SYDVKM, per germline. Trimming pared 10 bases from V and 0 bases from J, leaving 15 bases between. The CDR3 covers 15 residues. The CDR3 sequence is CAISAGGSNTGELFF. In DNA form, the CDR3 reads TGTGCCATCTCCGCTGGGGGATCGAACACCGGGGAGCTGTTTTTT.

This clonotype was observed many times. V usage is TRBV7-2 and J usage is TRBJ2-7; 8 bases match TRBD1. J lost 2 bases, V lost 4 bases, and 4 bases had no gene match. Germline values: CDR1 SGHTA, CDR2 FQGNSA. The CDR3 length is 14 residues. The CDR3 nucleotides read TGTGCCAGCAGCTACCCACAGGGGGCCTACGAGCAGTACTTC. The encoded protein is CASSYPQGAYEQYF.

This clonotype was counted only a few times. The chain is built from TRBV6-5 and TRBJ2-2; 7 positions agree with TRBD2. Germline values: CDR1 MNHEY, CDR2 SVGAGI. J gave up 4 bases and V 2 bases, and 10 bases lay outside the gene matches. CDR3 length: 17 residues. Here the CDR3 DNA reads TGTGCCAGCAGTTACCGCGTGTGGGAGGGCCTCACCGGGGAGCTGTTTTTT. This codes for CASSYRVWEGLTGELFF.

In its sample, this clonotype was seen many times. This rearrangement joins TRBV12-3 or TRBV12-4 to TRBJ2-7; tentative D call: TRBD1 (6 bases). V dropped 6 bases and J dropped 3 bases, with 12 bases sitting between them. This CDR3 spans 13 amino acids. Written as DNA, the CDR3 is TGTGCCAGCAGACCGGGACACTTCTACGAGCAGTACTTC. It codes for CASRPGHFYEQYF.

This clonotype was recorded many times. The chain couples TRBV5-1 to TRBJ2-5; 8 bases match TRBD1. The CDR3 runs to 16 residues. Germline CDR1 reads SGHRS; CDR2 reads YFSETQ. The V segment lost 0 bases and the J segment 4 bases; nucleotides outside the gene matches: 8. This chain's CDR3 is CASSLGRTGMAETQYF. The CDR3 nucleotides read TGCGCCAGCAGCTTGGGTCGGACAGGGATGGCAGAGACCCAGTACTTC.

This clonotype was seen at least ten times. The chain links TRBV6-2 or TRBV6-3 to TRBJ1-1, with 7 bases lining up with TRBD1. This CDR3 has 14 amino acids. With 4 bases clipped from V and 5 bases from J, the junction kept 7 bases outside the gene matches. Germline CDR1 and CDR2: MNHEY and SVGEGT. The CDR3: CASSSTGYVTEAFF. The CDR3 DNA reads TGTGCCAGCAGTTCGACAGGGTACGTGACTGAAGCTTTCTTT.

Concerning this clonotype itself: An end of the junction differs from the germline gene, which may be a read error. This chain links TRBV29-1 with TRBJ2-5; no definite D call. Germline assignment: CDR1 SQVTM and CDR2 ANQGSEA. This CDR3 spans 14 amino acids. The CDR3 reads CSVRRMDHQETQYF. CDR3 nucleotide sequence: TGCAGCGTTCGTCGGATGGACCACCAGGAGACCCAGTACTTC.

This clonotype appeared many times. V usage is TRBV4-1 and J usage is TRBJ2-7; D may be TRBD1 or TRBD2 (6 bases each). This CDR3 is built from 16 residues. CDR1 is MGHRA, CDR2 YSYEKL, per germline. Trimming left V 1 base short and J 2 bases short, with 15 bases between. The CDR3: CASSQASAGTTYEQYF. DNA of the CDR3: TGCGCCAGCAGCCAAGCGTCCGCGGGGACAACCTACGAGCAGTACTTC.

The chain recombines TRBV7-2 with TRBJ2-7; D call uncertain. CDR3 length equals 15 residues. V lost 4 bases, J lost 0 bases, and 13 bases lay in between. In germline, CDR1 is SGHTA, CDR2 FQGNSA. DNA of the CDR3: TGTGCCAGCAGCTCTATAGCCGCCAGCTCCTACGAGCAGTACTTC. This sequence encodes CASSSIAASSYEQYF.

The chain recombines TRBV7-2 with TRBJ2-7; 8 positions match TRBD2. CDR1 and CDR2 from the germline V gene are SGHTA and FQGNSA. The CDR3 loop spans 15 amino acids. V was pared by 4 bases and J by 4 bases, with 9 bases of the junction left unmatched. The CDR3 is CASSSLAGKVYEQYF. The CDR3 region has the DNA TGTGCCAGCAGCTCATTAGCGGGGAAAGTATACGAGCAGTACTTC.

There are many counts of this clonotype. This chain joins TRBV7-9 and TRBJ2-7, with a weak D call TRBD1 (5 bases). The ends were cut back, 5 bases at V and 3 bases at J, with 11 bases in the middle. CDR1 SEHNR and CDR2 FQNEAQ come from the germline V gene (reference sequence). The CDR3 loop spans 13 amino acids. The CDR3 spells CASSPTELYEQYF. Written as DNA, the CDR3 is TGTGCCAGCAGCCCGACAGAGCTCTACGAGCAGTACTTC.

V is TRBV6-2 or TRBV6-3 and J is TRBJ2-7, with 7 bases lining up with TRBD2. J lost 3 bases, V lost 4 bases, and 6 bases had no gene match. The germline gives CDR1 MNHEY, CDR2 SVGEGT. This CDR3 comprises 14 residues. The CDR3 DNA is TGTGCCAGCAGTTCAGCGGGAACCATCTACGAGCAGTACTTC. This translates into CASSSAGTIYEQYF.

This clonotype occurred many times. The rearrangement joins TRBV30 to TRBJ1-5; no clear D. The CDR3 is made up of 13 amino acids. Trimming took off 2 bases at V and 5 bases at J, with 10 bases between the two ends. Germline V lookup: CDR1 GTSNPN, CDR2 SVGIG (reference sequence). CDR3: CAWSSDGDQPQHF. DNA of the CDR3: TGTGCCTGGAGTTCAGACGGTGATCAGCCCCAGCATTTT.

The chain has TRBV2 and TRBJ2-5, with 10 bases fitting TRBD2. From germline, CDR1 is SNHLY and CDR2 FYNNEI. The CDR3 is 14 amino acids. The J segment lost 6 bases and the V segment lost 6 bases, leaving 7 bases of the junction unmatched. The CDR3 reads CASRAGLARQTQYF. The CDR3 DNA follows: TGTGCCAGCAGAGCGGGACTAGCGAGGCAGACCCAGTACTTC.

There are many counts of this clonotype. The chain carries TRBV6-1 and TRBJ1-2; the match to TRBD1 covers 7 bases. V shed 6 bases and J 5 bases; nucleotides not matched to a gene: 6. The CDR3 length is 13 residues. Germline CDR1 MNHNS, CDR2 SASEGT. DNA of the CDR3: TGTGCCAGCAGAACTGGGACAGCTTATGGCTACACCTTC. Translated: CASRTGTAYGYTF.

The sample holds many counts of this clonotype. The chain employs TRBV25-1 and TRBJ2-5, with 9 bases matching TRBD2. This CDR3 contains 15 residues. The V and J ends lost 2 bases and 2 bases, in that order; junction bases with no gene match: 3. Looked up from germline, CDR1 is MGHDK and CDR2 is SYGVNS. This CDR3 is CASSEPTSGQETQYF. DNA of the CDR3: TGTGCCAGCAGTGAACCGACTAGCGGACAAGAGACCCAGTACTTC.

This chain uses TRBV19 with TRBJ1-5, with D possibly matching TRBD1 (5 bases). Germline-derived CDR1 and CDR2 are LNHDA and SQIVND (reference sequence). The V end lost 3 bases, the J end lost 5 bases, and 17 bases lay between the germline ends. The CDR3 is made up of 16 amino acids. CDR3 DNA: TGTGCCAGTAGTATTCGTCTACAGGCTACTGATCAGCCCCAGCATTTT. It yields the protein CASSIRLQATDQPQHF.

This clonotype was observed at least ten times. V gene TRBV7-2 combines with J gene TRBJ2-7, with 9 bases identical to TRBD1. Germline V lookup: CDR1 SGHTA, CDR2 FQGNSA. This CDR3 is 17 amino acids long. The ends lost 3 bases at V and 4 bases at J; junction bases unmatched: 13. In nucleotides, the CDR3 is TGTGCCAGCAGCTTCCCCCCCCATGGGACAGGGAGGTACGAGCAGTACTTC. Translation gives CASSFPPHGTGRYEQYF.

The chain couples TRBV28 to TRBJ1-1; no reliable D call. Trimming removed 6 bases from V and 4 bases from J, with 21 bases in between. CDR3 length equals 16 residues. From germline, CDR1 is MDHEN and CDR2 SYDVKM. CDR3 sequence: CASRLRSGGPATEAFF. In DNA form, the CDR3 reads TGTGCCAGCAGATTACGGAGTGGAGGGCCGGCCACTGAAGCTTTCTTT.

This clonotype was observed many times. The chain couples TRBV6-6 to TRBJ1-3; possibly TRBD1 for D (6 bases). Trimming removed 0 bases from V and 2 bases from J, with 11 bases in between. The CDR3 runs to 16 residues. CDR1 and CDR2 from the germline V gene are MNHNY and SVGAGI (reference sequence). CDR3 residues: CASSYSPDSTGNTIYF. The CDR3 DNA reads TGTGCCAGCAGTTACTCCCCGGACAGTACTGGAAACACCATATATTTT.